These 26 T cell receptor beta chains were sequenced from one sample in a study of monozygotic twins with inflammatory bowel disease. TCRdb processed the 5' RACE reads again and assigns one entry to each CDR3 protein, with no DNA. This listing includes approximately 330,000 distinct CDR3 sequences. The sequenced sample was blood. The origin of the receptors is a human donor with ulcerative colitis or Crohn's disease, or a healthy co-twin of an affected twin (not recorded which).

CDR3 amino acids: CSASGGYGGEQFF. The chain has TRBV20-1 and TRBJ2-1; there is no DNA to check the TCRdb D call of TRBD1. The CDR3 consists of 13 residues. CDR1 and CDR2 (germline): DFQATT, SNEGSKA (reference sequence).

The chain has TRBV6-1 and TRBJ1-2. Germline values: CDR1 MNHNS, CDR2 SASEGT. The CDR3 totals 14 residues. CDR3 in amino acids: CASSVEGSNYGYTF.

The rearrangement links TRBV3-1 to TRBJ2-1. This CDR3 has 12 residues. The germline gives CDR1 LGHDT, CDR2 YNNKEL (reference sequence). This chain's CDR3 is CASSQEAREQFF.

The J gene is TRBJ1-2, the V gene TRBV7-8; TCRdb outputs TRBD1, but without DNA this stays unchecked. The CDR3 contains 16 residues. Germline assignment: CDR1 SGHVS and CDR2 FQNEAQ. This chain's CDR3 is CASSPSRGQAIYGYTF.

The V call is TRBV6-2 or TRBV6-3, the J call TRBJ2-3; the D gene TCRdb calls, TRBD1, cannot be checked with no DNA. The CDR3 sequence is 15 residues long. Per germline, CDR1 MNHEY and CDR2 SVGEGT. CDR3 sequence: CASSPGQPSADTQYF.

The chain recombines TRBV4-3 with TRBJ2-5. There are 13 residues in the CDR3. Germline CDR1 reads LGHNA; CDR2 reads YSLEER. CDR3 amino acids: CASSQGLRETQYF.

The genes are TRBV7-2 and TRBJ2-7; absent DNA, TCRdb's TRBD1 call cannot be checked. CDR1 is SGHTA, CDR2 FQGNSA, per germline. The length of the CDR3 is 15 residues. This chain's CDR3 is CASSLAGQAIRNRDF.

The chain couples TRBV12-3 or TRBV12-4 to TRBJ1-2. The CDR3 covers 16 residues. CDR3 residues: CASSLPDGKGLSGYTF.

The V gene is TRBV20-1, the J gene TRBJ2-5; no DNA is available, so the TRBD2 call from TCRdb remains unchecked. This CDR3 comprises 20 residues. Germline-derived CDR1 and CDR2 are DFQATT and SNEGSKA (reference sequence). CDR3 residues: CSARGWGALAGDLIQETQYF.

This CDR3 is CASSVGLVPHF. This chain links TRBV11-2 with TRBJ2-3; TCRdb indicates TRBD2, and absent DNA this call remains unverified. CDR3 length equals 11 residues. CDR1 is SGHAT and CDR2 is FQNNGV in the germline V gene.

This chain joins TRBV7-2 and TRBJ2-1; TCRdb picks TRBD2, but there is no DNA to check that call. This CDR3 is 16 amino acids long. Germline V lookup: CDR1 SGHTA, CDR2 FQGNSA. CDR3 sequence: CASRNPTSGPYNEQFF. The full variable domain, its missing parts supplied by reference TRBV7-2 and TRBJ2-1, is GAGVSQSPSNKVTEKGKDVELRCDPISGHTALYWYRQSLGQGLEFLIYFQGNSAPDKSGLPSDRFSAERTGGSVSTLTIQRTQQEDSAVYLCASRNPTSGPYNEQFFGPGTRLTVL.

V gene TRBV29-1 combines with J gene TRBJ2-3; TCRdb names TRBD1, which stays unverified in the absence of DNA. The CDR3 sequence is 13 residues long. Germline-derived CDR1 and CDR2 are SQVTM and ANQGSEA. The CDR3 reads CSADGGGRYTQYF.

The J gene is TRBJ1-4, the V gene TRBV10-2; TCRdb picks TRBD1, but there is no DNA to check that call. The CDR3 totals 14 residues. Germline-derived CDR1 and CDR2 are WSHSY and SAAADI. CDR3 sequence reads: CASSESGQNEKLFF.

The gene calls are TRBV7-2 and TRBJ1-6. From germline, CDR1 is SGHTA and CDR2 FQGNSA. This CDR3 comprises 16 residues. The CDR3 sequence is CASSLRQPRDNSPLHF.

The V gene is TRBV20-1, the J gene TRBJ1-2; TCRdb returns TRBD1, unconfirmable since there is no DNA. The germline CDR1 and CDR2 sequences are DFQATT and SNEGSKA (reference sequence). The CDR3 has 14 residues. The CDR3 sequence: CSARWDRAPYGYTF.

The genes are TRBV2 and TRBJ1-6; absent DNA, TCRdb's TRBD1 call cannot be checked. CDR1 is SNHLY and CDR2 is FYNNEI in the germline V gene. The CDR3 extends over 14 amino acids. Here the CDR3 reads CASTLDRPNSPLHF.

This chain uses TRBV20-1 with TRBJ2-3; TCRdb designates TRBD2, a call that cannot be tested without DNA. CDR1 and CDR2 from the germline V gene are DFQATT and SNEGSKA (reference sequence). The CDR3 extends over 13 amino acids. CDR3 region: CSAMAGGRDTQYF.

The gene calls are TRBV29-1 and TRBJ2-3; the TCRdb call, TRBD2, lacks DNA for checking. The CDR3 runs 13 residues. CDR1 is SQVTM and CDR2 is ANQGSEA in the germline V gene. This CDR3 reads CSVEKGGGRSRYF.

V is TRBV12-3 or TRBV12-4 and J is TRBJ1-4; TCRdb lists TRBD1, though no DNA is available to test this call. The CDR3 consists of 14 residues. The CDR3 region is CASSHRQGPEKLFF.

CDR3 protein: CASSVTGGVYQPQHF. V usage is TRBV9 and J usage is TRBJ1-5; TCRdb selects TRBD1, and the lack of DNA leaves this call unchecked. The CDR3 consists of 15 residues. Germline CDR1 is SGDLS and CDR2 is YYNGEE.

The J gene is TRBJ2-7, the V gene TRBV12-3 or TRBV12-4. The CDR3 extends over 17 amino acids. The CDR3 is CASSPTTLTSSSYEQYF.

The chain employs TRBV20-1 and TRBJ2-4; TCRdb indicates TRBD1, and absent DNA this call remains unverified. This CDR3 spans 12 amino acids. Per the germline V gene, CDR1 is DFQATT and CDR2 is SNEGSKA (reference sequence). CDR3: CSVPEAGDIQYF.

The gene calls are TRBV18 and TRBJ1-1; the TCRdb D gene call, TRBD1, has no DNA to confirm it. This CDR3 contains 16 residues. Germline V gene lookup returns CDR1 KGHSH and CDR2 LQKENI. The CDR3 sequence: CASSLQGGALNTEAFF.

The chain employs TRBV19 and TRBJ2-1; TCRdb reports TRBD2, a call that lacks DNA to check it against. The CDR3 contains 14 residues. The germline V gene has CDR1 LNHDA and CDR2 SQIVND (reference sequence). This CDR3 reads CASVSGRANNEQFF.

CDR3 sequence: CASNPQGRTGELFF. The chain carries TRBV19 and TRBJ2-2; TCRdb proposes TRBD2, but this gene call is untestable without DNA. The CDR3 has 14 residues. Germline values: CDR1 LNHDA, CDR2 SQIVND (reference sequence).

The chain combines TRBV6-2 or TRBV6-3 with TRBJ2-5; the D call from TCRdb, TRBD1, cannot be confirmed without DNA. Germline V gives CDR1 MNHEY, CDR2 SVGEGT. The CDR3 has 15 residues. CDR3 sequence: CASRSIRTDKETQYF.